The 20 T cell receptor beta chains listed next were all sequenced from one sample in a study of shared clonotypes between healthy human individuals. TCRdb keeps only in-frame clones here, not all; method: immunoSEQ multiplex PCR. The sample has about 450,000 clones; 70% to 80% are singletons. Sequenced: PBMCs. These receptors were obtained from a middle-aged woman in good health. Some clones in this sample may be carry-over from other donors' samples.

There are many counts of this clone. The V gene is TRBV19, the J gene TRBJ2-1; 8 nucleotides match TRBD1. J lost 8 bases, V lost 9 bases, and 9 bases had no gene match. This CDR3 comprises 13 residues. Per the germline V gene, CDR1 is LNHDA and CDR2 is SQIVND (reference sequence). Here the CDR3 DNA reads TGTGCCAGCAGTGACAGGGGTGGGGATGAGCAGTTCTTC. Its protein product is CASSDRGGDEQFF.

The chain carries TRBV19 and TRBJ2-1; 7 bases align to TRBD2. Per the germline V gene, CDR1 is LNHDA and CDR2 is SQIVND (reference sequence). The junction had 13 bases not matched to a gene; V was cut back by 7 bases and J by 10 bases. CDR3 size: 14 residues. For the CDR3, the DNA is TGTGCCAGTACCGCAGGACTAGGTCGGGGAGAGCAGTTCTTC. As protein: CASTAGLGRGEQFF. The entire variable domain, with the rest obtained from reference TRBV19 and TRBJ2-1, is as follows: DGGITQSPKYLFRKEGQNVTLSCEQNLNHDAMYWYRQDPGQGLRLIYYSQIVNDFQKGDIAEGYSVSREKKESFPLTVTSAQKNPTAFYLCASTAGLGRGEQFFGPGTRLTVL.

This chain uses TRBV19 with TRBJ1-5, with 7 bases that match TRBD1. CDR1 and CDR2 from the germline V gene are LNHDA and SQIVND (reference sequence). The CDR3 is made up of 15 amino acids. V dropped 9 bases and J dropped 2; count of bases not matched to a gene: 10. CDR3 DNA sequence: TGTGCCAGCCACCAGGGGGGGGCTGGCAATCAGCCCCAGCATTTT. This encodes CASHQGGAGNQPQHF.

The chain combines TRBV19 with TRBJ2-7, with TRBD1 as a possible D gene (5 bases). This CDR3 comprises 14 residues. CDR1 is LNHDA and CDR2 is SQIVND in the germline V gene (reference sequence). Between the trimmed V and J ends, which lost 2 bases and 6 bases, there was a span of 14 bases. The CDR3 DNA sequence: TGTGCCAGTAGTATACAGCACAGGTTACGCGAGCAGTACTTC. Protein: CASSIQHRLREQYF.

This sequence joins TRBV28 and TRBJ1-6, with a possible D match to TRBD1 (5 bases). With 5 bases removed from V and 7 bases from J, the gap between germline ends came to 6 bases. Per the germline V gene, CDR1 is MDHEN and CDR2 is SYDVKM. The CDR3 extends over 12 amino acids. Written as DNA, the CDR3 is TGTGCCAGCAGTGCAGGGAATTCACCCCTCCACTTT. Its protein is CASSAGNSPLHF.

The V and J genes are TRBV2 and TRBJ1-2, with a weak D call TRBD1 (5 bases). CDR1 is SNHLY, CDR2 FYNNEI, per germline. The CDR3 has 12 residues. The ends were cut back, 0 bases at V and 7 bases at J, with 6 bases in the middle. CDR3 region: CASSEAGVGYTF. The CDR3 DNA is TGTGCCAGCAGTGAAGCGGGGGTTGGCTACACCTTC.

The V and J genes are TRBV29-1 and TRBJ1-1; 7 nucleotides match TRBD1. This CDR3 has 13 amino acids. Germline CDR1 reads SQVTM; CDR2 reads ANQGSEA. The V and J ends lost 6 bases and 2 bases, in that order; junction bases with no gene match: 6. CDR3 coding DNA: TGCAGCGTAGAGGGACAGATAAACACTGAAGCTTTCTTT. It specifies CSVEGQINTEAFF.

V usage is TRBV10-3 and J usage is TRBJ1-5; weak D call: TRBD1 (6 bases). The V end lost 8 bases, the J end lost 5 bases, and 10 bases lay between the germline ends. This CDR3 region has 12 residues. Germline assignment: CDR1 ENHRY and CDR2 SYGVKD. The CDR3 protein is CAIGGRDQPQHF. The CDR3 bases are TGTGCCATCGGGGGCCGAGATCAGCCCCAGCATTTT.

This rearrangement joins TRBV7-9 to TRBJ1-2; 7 bases match TRBD1. This CDR3 region has 15 residues. CDR1 is SEHNR, CDR2 FQNEAQ, per germline (reference sequence). V was clipped by 5 bases and J by 7 bases; unmatched bases: 13. For the CDR3, the DNA is TGTGCCAGCAGCCCACTGGTAGGGGGCGTTAGTGGCTACACCTTC. Encoded protein: CASSPLVGGVSGYTF.

Concerning this clone: This may arise from a read error, as a much more abundant clone is one base away. Other nucleotide sequences from this sample produce the same CDR3. The rearrangement uses TRBV11-1 and TRBJ2-1; 13 bases map to TRBD2. Germline loops: CDR1 SGHAT, CDR2 FQDESV (reference sequence). This CDR3 region has 18 residues. CDR3 nucleotides: TGTGCCAGCAGAAAACGGGGTGGCGGGACTAGCGGGATCTATGAGCAATTCTTC. Its protein product is CASRKRGGGTSGIYEQFF.

The V and J genes are TRBV28 and TRBJ2-4; the D gene is possibly TRBD1 (6 bases). This CDR3 is 17 amino acids long. Germline CDR1 and CDR2: MDHEN and SYDVKM. Trimming pared 2 bases from V and 3 bases from J, leaving 17 bases between. This chain's CDR3 is CASSLTRGRGVKNIQYF. In DNA, the CDR3 is TGTGCCAGCAGTTTAACCCGTGGCAGGGGCGTCAAAAACATTCAGTACTTC.

The chain is built from TRBV11-2 and TRBJ2-7; D may correspond to TRBD1 or TRBD2 (5 bases each). Per the germline V gene, CDR1 is SGHAT and CDR2 is FQNNGV. This CDR3 region has 16 residues. V lost 5 bases, J lost 0 bases, and 17 bases lay in between. This CDR3 reads CASSARGLGYSYEQYF. The CDR3 DNA reads TGTGCCAGCAGCGCGAGGGGATTAGGGTACTCCTACGAGCAGTACTTC.

V gene TRBV19 combines with J gene TRBJ1-5, with D uncertain. The CDR3 spans 13 residues. The V and J ends lost 2 bases and 5 bases respectively, with 7 bases between them. Looked up from germline, CDR1 is LNHDA and CDR2 is SQIVND (reference sequence). This CDR3 reads CASSITVDQPQHF. CDR3 coding DNA: TGTGCCAGTAGTATAACGGTGGATCAGCCCCAGCATTTT.

The rearrangement uses TRBV5-6 and TRBJ2-1; 7 positions match TRBD2. Looked up from germline, CDR1 is SGHDT and CDR2 is YYEEEE. The CDR3 consists of 18 residues. Trimming removed 0 bases from V and 2 bases from J; junction bases left unmatched: 11. The CDR3 DNA follows: TGTGCCAGCAGCTTGGAGATGGGGCGGGAGCTGGCCTACAATGAGCAGTTCTTC. Translation: CASSLEMGRELAYNEQFF. Full variable domain (rest looked up from reference TRBV5-6 and TRBJ2-1): DAGVTQSPTHLIKTRGQQVTLRCSPKSGHDTVSWYQQALGQGPQFIFQYYEEEERQRGNFPDRFSGHQFPNYSSELNVNALLLGDSALYLCASSLEMGRELAYNEQFFGPGTRLTVL.

The chain combines TRBV11-3 with TRBJ2-2; D remains unclear. V gave up 5 bases and J gave up 3 bases, with 13 bases separating them. The germline V gene encodes CDR1 SGHNT and CDR2 YENEEA. This CDR3 comprises 15 residues. CDR3 sequence (DNA): TGTGCCAGCAGCCCTGGACCTGGGGACACCGGGGAGCTGTTTTTT. Translated: CASSPGPGDTGELFF.

This clone has a count of ten or more. Written as DNA, the CDR3 is TGCGCCAGCAGCCAAGGTCTAACAGAGACTAACTATGGCTACACCTTC. Protein sequence: CASSQGLTETNYGYTF. The V and J genes are TRBV4-3 and TRBJ1-2; D gene ambiguous. The CDR3 runs to 16 residues. From germline, CDR1 is LGHNA and CDR2 YSLEER. Trimming took off 1 base at V and 0 bases at J, with 12 bases between the two ends.

The V gene is TRBV7-2, the J gene TRBJ2-7; D is possibly TRBD1 or TRBD2 (5 bases each). The CDR3 sequence is 15 residues long. CDR1 is SGHTA and CDR2 is FQGNSA in the germline V gene. V dropped 0 bases and J dropped 5 bases, with 14 bases sitting between them. The CDR3 DNA follows: TGTGCCAGCAGCTTAGCTTGGGACCCGAGGAACGAGCAGTACTTC. The encoded protein is CASSLAWDPRNEQYF. The whole variable domain, remainder taken from reference TRBV7-2 and TRBJ2-7, is GAGVSQSPSNKVTEKGKDVELRCDPISGHTALYWYRQSLGQGLEFLIYFQGNSAPDKSGLPSDRFSAERTGGSVSTLTIQRTQQEDSAVYLCASSLAWDPRNEQYFGPGTRLTVT.

This chain joins TRBV14 and TRBJ2-1, with TRBD2 matching 15 bases. Germline values: CDR1 SGHDN, CDR2 FVKESK. The CDR3 length is 19 residues. V lost 1 base, J lost 4 bases, and 8 bases stayed unmatched. CDR3 amino acids: CASSQAPRTSGRDYNEQFF. Here the CDR3 DNA reads TGTGCCAGCAGCCAAGCTCCTCGGACTAGCGGGAGGGATTACAATGAGCAGTTCTTC.

The chain links TRBV15 to TRBJ2-7; 9 positions match TRBD1. Germline V gene sequence: CDR1 LNHNV, CDR2 YYDKDF (reference sequence). This CDR3 contains 19 residues. J lost 2 bases, V lost 0 bases, and 14 bases had no gene match. CDR3 DNA sequence: TGTGCCACCAGCAGAGACTTCAGGGGGACAGGGACTTCAACCTACGAGCAGTACTTC. This gives the protein CATSRDFRGTGTSTYEQYF.

J is TRBJ2-1 and V is TRBV2; the D gene is possibly TRBD1 (6 bases). This CDR3 comprises 14 residues. Germline V lookup: CDR1 SNHLY, CDR2 FYNNEI. The V end was cut by 5 bases, the J end by 10 bases, with 18 bases between. CDR3 DNA sequence: TGTGCCAGCAGTCAGGGGATGCTAGCAGCAGAGCAGTTCTTC. Its translation: CASSQGMLAAEQFF.